A selection of T cell receptor beta chains follows, all from one sample in a study of shared T cell receptors in the human thymus. Here immunoSEQ multiplex PCR was the method, and the copy in TCRdb shows in-frame clones only, minus some. The data hold hundreds of thousands of clones, with approximately 89% observed a single time. The sample was also reused in another study, on human thymus T cells.

Sequenced material: thymocytes. These receptors all stem from a boy under two years old with a congenital heart defect. Both conserved end residues are part of each CDR3. A D gene is named only where the DNA matches it firmly. Clone size is not always given. Where it is, it says once, few, many or a class for expanded clones.

D gene	V gene	J gene	CDR3 length	clone size	CDR3 protein	CDR3 DNA
.	TRBV29-1	TRBJ2-7	15	.	CSVVGGEGQLYEQYF	TGCAGCGTTGTTGGCGGGGAGGGACAACTCTACGAGCAGTACTTC
TRBD1	TRBV9	TRBJ1-2	14	.	CASSPGQGLSGYTF	TGTGCCAGCAGCCCCGGACAGGGTTTATCAGGCTACACCTTC
.	TRBV9	TRBJ2-7	13	.	CASSLTLDYEQYF	TGTGCCAGCAGCCTAACACTCGACTACGAGCAGTACTTC
TRBD1	TRBV19	TRBJ1-6	13	once	CASSRDRNSPLHF	TGTGCCAGTAGTAGGGACAGAAATTCACCCCTCCACTTT
TRBD2	TRBV4-3	TRBJ2-5	15	.	CASSQTSGARETQYF	TGCGCCAGCAGCCAAACGAGCGGGGCTCGAGAGACCCAGTACTTC
TRBD2	TRBV18	TRBJ2-1	16	.	CASSPPLAGADNEQFF	TGTGCCAGCTCACCACCGTTAGCGGGAGCCGACAATGAGCAGTTCTTC
.	TRBV28	TRBJ2-1	19	.	CASSSQFGIAGVPYNEQFF	TGTGCCAGCAGCTCTCAGTTCGGGATCGCAGGGGTCCCCTACAATGAGCAGTTCTTC
.	TRBV29-1	TRBJ1-5	13	.	CSVSLGVAQPQHF	TGCAGCGTTTCCTTAGGGGTGGCTCAGCCCCAGCATTTT
.	TRBV27	TRBJ2-3	16	.	CASRRERGQTTDTQYF	TGTGCCAGCAGGAGGGAAAGAGGGCAGACCACAGATACGCAGTATTTT
TRBD2	TRBV28	TRBJ2-7	15	.	CASSLYGGREDEQYF	TGTGCCAGCAGTTTATATGGGGGGCGGGAGGACGAGCAGTACTTC
.	TRBV28	TRBJ2-4	18	.	CASSLAAPGGWAKNIQYF	TGTGCCAGCAGTTTAGCGGCCCCAGGAGGGTGGGCCAAAAACATTCAGTACTTC
TRBD1	TRBV30	TRBJ1-4	13	.	CAWSAGQTEKLFF	TGTGCCTGGAGCGCGGGACAGACTGAAAAACTGTTTTTT
.	TRBV28	TRBJ2-7	13	.	CASSFLQGYEQYF	TGTGCCAGCAGTTTTCTCCAGGGCTACGAGCAGTACTTC
.	TRBV28	TRBJ2-1	16	.	CASSLPRRGSYNEQFF	TGTGCCAGCAGTCTACCGAGGAGGGGATCCTACAATGAGCAGTTCTTC
TRBD2	TRBV25-1	TRBJ2-1	13	.	CASSGEAGVRQFF	TGTGCCAGCAGTGGGGAGGCGGGGGTGAGGCAGTTCTTC
.	TRBV5-1	TRBJ2-2	15	once	CASSLETGNTGELFF	TGCGCCAGCAGCTTGGAGACAGGGAACACCGGGGAGCTGTTTTTT
.	TRBV25-1	TRBJ1-2	14	.	CASSDPSGKCGYTF	TGTGCCAGCAGTGACCCCTCAGGGAAATGTGGCTACACCTTC
.	TRBV28	TRBJ1-2	13	.	CASSLGQAYGYTF	TGTGCCAGCAGTTTAGGCCAGGCCTATGGCTACACCTTC
.	TRBV15	TRBJ2-5	17	once	CATSDGGISLRQETQYF	TGTGCCACCAGCGACGGAGGGATTTCCCTCCGTCAAGAGACCCAGTACTTC
TRBD1	TRBV4-1	TRBJ2-3	17	.	CASSQAGTGWVADTQYF	TGCGCCAGCAGCCAAGCCGGGACAGGGTGGGTTGCAGATACGCAGTATTTT
TRBD1	TRBV6-5	TRBJ1-2	13	.	CASSYRTGDGYTF	TGTGCCAGCAGTTACCGGACAGGGGATGGCTACACCTTC
.	TRBV28	TRBJ1-3	17	.	CASSLRGMSSSGNTIYF	TGTGCCAGCAGTTTACGGGGGATGTCCTCCTCTGGAAACACCATATATTTT
TRBD1	TRBV6-5	TRBJ2-1	15	.	CASGETGQGVYEQFF	TGTGCCAGCGGAGAGACGGGACAGGGGGTCTATGAGCAGTTCTTC
.	TRBV13	TRBJ2-7	15	.	CASSLPKQGTYEQYF	TGTGCCAGCAGCTTACCGAAACAGGGAACCTACGAGCAGTACTTC
.	TRBV11-3	TRBJ2-2	19	once	CASSLGAVGSVHDTGELFF	TGTGCCAGCAGCTTGGGAGCTGTGGGTTCCGTTCACGACACCGGGGAGCTGTTTTTT
.	TRBV9	TRBJ1-2	16	.	CASSSSRVAPNYGYTF	TGTGCCAGCAGCTCGTCACGGGTCGCTCCTAACTATGGCTACACCTTC
.	TRBV28	TRBJ1-5	16	.	CASKPDSSYSNQPQHF	TGTGCCAGCAAACCCGACAGCTCTTATAGCAATCAGCCCCAGCATTTT
TRBD2	TRBV11-2	TRBJ2-1	15	.	CASSLTSGGGDEQFF	TGTGCCAGCAGCTTGACTAGCGGGGGAGGGGATGAGCAGTTCTTC
TRBD1	TRBV5-1	TRBJ2-7	12	.	CASSLWTGEQYF	TGCGCCAGCAGCTTGTGGACAGGGGAGCAGTACTTC
.	TRBV19	TRBJ2-1	14	few	CASSKSENYNEQFF	TGTGCCAGTAGTAAGTCGGAGAACTACAATGAGCAGTTCTTC
TRBD2	TRBV7-1	TRBJ2-1	24	.	CASSSHQWVNTTSGRESSYNEQFF	TGTGCCAGCAGCTCCCATCAGTGGGTAAACACGACTAGCGGGAGGGAGAGCTCCTACAATGAGCAGTTCTTC
TRBD2	TRBV30	TRBJ2-1	18	few	CAWSGGSGGLSSYNEQFF	TGTGCCTGGAGTGGGGGTAGCGGGGGGCTGAGCTCCTACAATGAGCAGTTCTTC
TRBD2	TRBV2	TRBJ2-5	15	.	CASRRLAFIKETQYF	TGTGCCAGCAGACGACTAGCCTTCATTAAAGAGACCCAGTACTTC
.	TRBV4-1	TRBJ1-5	16	.	CASSQKQGVGNQPQHF	TGCGCCAGCAGCCAAAAACAGGGTGTGGGAAATCAGCCCCAGCATTTT